This T cell receptor (beta chain) was identified during a study of CD8+ T cells in alopecia areata. Noted treatment: oral pan-JAK inhibitor, 5-10 mg twice daily. Once RNA had been extracted, it was reverse transcribed into cDNA to act as the sequencing template. Measured with immunoSEQ multiplex PCR; TCRdb has only the in-frame clones, and not every one. The sample shows some 150,000 clones, roughly 52% of them seen only once. V dropped 4 bases and J dropped 3 bases, with 12 bases sitting between them. The CDR3 spans 14 residues. Germline V gene lookup returns CDR1 LGHNA and CDR2 YSLEER. The material sequenced was CD8+ T cells sorted from blood, taken at week 4, from a patient treated with tofacitinib. The TCR sequence derives from a human donor with alopecia areata. The chain employs TRBV4-3 and TRBJ1-1, with D possibly being TRBD1 (5 bases). CDR3 DNA sequence: TGCGCCAGCAGCCCGGTCCAGGGTTACACTGAAGCTTTCTTT. Translation: CASSPVQGYTEAFF.